Below are 3 T cell receptor beta chains sequenced from a single sample in a study of radiotherapy plus CTLA-4 blockade in lung cancer. Method: immunoSEQ multiplex PCR; TCRdb's copy keeps in-frame clones and lacks some. The sample holds some 110,000 clones, 70% to 85% seen once. The sample was peripheral blood, taken from a patient treated with radiotherapy plus ipilimumab. The receptors stem from a human donor with non-small cell lung cancer that progressed on radiotherapy plus ipilimumab. Some clones in this sample may be carry-over from other donors' samples.

The rearrangement uses TRBV7-2 and TRBJ2-7; TRBD2 matches 7 bases. From germline, CDR1 is SGHTA and CDR2 FQGNSA. The junction had 5 bases not matched to a gene; V was cut back by 6 bases and J by 3 bases. This CDR3 has 13 residues. CDR3 bases: TGTGCCAGCAGGGCGGGGGACCTCTACGAGCAGTACTTC. Its translation is CASRAGDLYEQYF.

This chain uses TRBV7-2 with TRBJ2-7; D unclear. Germline V lookup: CDR1 SGHTA, CDR2 FQGNSA. Trimming pared 4 bases from V and 3 bases from J, leaving 10 bases between. This CDR3 contains 13 residues. The CDR3 sequence: CASSSTYGYEQYF. The CDR3 coding sequence is TGTGCCAGCAGCTCTACTTACGGCTACGAGCAGTACTTC. The full variable domain, completed using reference TRBV7-2 and TRBJ2-7, is GAGVSQSPSNKVTEKGKDVELRCDPISGHTALYWYRQSLGQGLEFLIYFQGNSAPDKSGLPSDRFSAERTGGSVSTLTIQRTQQEDSAVYLCASSSTYGYEQYFGPGTRLTVT.

This chain uses TRBV6-5 with TRBJ2-4; no firm D call. Germline V CDR1 and CDR2: MNHEY, SVGAGI. CDR3 length equals 16 residues. Trimming shortened V by 0 bases and J by 0 bases, and 9 bases separated the two germline ends. CDR3 residues: CASSYSSERAKNIQYF. CDR3 bases: TGTGCCAGCAGTTACTCGAGCGAAAGAGCCAAAAACATTCAGTACTTC.